This T cell receptor beta chain was found in a study of blood T cell repertoires in COVID-19. Germline assignment: CDR1 KGHSH and CDR2 LQKENI. Trimming stripped 3 bases from V and 6 bases from J, with 9 bases between. The CDR3 sequence is 13 residues long. The Seattle patients joined while their infection was active and were tracked longitudinally afterward. Per the authors' pipeline: Amplification with reference gene primers provided the estimates of nucleated cell counts. The table came from immunoSEQ multiplex PCR; TCRdb's copy has only in-frame clones and leaves some out. V, J and clone size derive from that table, while D and trimming were established from the DNA sequence. In the table there are 330,000 or so clones, approximately 90% of which are singletons.

The rearrangement uses TRBV18 and TRBJ2-1; D not resolved. What was sequenced was peripheral blood. This sequence was found in a woman aged 60-75 years with COVID-19, enrolled during active disease. The DNA for the CDR3 is TGTGCCAGCTCACCTCGACTGGCCAATGAGCAGTTCTTC. Translation: CASSPRLANEQFF.